Listed below are T cell receptor beta chains from one sample, sequenced in a study of blood T cell repertoires in COVID-19. The table came from immunoSEQ multiplex PCR; TCRdb's copy has only in-frame clones and leaves some out. The sample yields almost 45,000 clones, roughly 68% seen once. The specimen sequenced was peripheral blood. The receptors shown here come from an elderly man with acute or convalescent COVID-19. Both conserved end residues are trimmed from each CDR3. Each record gives: J gene, clone size, V gene, CDR3 length, D gene, CDR3 protein. A D gene is named only where the DNA matches it firmly. The listing skips clone size in some rows; elsewhere it reads once, few, many or a size class.

J gene: TRBJ2-3
clone size: few
V gene: TRBV29-1
CDR3 length: 11
D gene: TRBD2
CDR3 protein: SISSGATDTQY

J gene: TRBJ2-1
clone size: NA
V gene: TRBV29-1
CDR3 length: 13
D gene: TRBD2
CDR3 protein: SVGGLAGVGNEQF

J gene: TRBJ2-1
clone size: few
V gene: TRBV24-1
CDR3 length: 16
D gene: NA
CDR3 protein: ATSDRSVRGALLNEQF

J gene: TRBJ1-2
clone size: NA
V gene: TRBV2
CDR3 length: 11
D gene: NA
CDR3 protein: ASRYAGNYGYT

J gene: TRBJ2-7
clone size: NA
V gene: TRBV5-6
CDR3 length: 14
D gene: TRBD1
CDR3 protein: ASSLYPVQGSYEQY

J gene: TRBJ2-7
clone size: NA
V gene: TRBV28
CDR3 length: 12
D gene: TRBD2
CDR3 protein: ASSFGLAMYEQY

J gene: TRBJ1-1
clone size: NA
V gene: TRBV7-2
CDR3 length: 13
D gene: TRBD1
CDR3 protein: ASSLGRDRVGEAF

J gene: TRBJ1-5
clone size: NA
V gene: TRBV5-1
CDR3 length: 13
D gene: TRBD1
CDR3 protein: ARPAGTGSNQPQH

J gene: TRBJ2-5
clone size: NA
V gene: TRBV12-3/TRBV12-4
CDR3 length: 10
D gene: NA
CDR3 protein: ASSWAGETQY

J gene: TRBJ2-1
clone size: once
V gene: TRBV28
CDR3 length: 9
D gene: NA
CDR3 protein: ASSFRQEQF

J gene: TRBJ2-7
clone size: NA
V gene: TRBV29-1
CDR3 length: 10
D gene: TRBD1
CDR3 protein: SVLWTGHEQY

J gene: TRBJ2-1
clone size: NA
V gene: TRBV11-2
CDR3 length: 13
D gene: TRBD2
CDR3 protein: ASSLLAGSYNEQF

J gene: TRBJ1-3
clone size: NA
V gene: TRBV18
CDR3 length: 14
D gene: NA
CDR3 protein: ASSPQPASSGNTIY

J gene: TRBJ2-7
clone size: NA
V gene: TRBV6-5
CDR3 length: 10
D gene: NA
CDR3 protein: ASRTGHYEQY

J gene: TRBJ1-6
clone size: NA
V gene: TRBV6-5
CDR3 length: 12
D gene: NA
CDR3 protein: ASSYSRWGGSLH

J gene: TRBJ2-3
clone size: NA
V gene: TRBV5-5
CDR3 length: 14
D gene: TRBD2
CDR3 protein: ASTLGAGGRPDTQY

J gene: TRBJ2-1
clone size: NA
V gene: TRBV7-3
CDR3 length: 17
D gene: TRBD2
CDR3 protein: ASSPLGSGRNQGYNEQF

J gene: TRBJ2-1
clone size: few
V gene: TRBV28
CDR3 length: 12
D gene: TRBD1
CDR3 protein: ASSLNRGKNEQF

J gene: TRBJ2-3
clone size: NA
V gene: TRBV11-3
CDR3 length: 14
D gene: NA
CDR3 protein: ASSLTGLPSTDTQY

J gene: TRBJ2-6
clone size: NA
V gene: TRBV18
CDR3 length: 12
D gene: TRBD1
CDR3 protein: ASSDRAGANVLT

J gene: TRBJ2-5
clone size: NA
V gene: TRBV29-1
CDR3 length: 10
D gene: NA
CDR3 protein: SVTGTEETQY

J gene: TRBJ2-2
clone size: NA
V gene: TRBV5-4
CDR3 length: 13
D gene: TRBD2
CDR3 protein: ASNLAGLNTGELF

J gene: TRBJ1-1
clone size: NA
V gene: TRBV6-5
CDR3 length: 13
D gene: NA
CDR3 protein: ASSYSGHGDTEAF

J gene: TRBJ2-4
clone size: NA
V gene: TRBV10-3
CDR3 length: 16
D gene: TRBD2
CDR3 protein: AISGGASGRETKNIQY

J gene: TRBJ1-5
clone size: NA
V gene: TRBV19
CDR3 length: 15
D gene: TRBD1
CDR3 protein: ASSTFDRATFNQPQH

J gene: TRBJ2-1
clone size: once
V gene: TRBV4-1
CDR3 length: 14
D gene: TRBD2
CDR3 protein: ASSQEVGLASNEQF

J gene: TRBJ1-6
clone size: NA
V gene: TRBV7-9
CDR3 length: 11
D gene: NA
CDR3 protein: ASSSEESSPLH

J gene: TRBJ2-2
clone size: NA
V gene: TRBV19
CDR3 length: 13
D gene: TRBD2
CDR3 protein: ASRKGLANTGELF

J gene: TRBJ2-5
clone size: NA
V gene: TRBV5-1
CDR3 length: 12
D gene: NA
CDR3 protein: ASSRNDRSETQY

J gene: TRBJ1-1
clone size: few
V gene: TRBV29-1
CDR3 length: 12
D gene: TRBD1
CDR3 protein: SGTAGTGGTEAF

J gene: TRBJ2-3
clone size: NA
V gene: TRBV7-2
CDR3 length: 11
D gene: NA
CDR3 protein: ASSRLVADTQY

J gene: TRBJ2-7
clone size: once
V gene: TRBV9
CDR3 length: 12
D gene: TRBD1
CDR3 protein: ASSVGTGRYEQY

J gene: TRBJ1-5
clone size: NA
V gene: TRBV28
CDR3 length: 13
D gene: TRBD1
CDR3 protein: ASSRTGALNQPQH

J gene: TRBJ1-6
clone size: NA
V gene: TRBV27
CDR3 length: 12
D gene: TRBD1
CDR3 protein: ASSVQGVQSPLH

J gene: TRBJ1-6
clone size: few
V gene: TRBV6-5
CDR3 length: 11
D gene: NA
CDR3 protein: ASKEHDNSPLH

J gene: TRBJ1-1
clone size: once
V gene: TRBV28
CDR3 length: 11
D gene: NA
CDR3 protein: ASSITGPYEAF

J gene: TRBJ1-5
clone size: few
V gene: TRBV28
CDR3 length: 13
D gene: TRBD1
CDR3 protein: ASSSSRDRVQPQH

J gene: TRBJ2-7
clone size: once
V gene: TRBV30
CDR3 length: 11
D gene: NA
CDR3 protein: AWRRGQSYEQY

J gene: TRBJ1-5
clone size: NA
V gene: TRBV19
CDR3 length: 11
D gene: TRBD1
CDR3 protein: ASSAQGGQPQH

J gene: TRBJ2-2
clone size: few
V gene: TRBV30
CDR3 length: 15
D gene: NA
CDR3 protein: AWSPLVRKLNTGELF

J gene: TRBJ1-5
clone size: NA
V gene: TRBV30
CDR3 length: 11
D gene: TRBD1
CDR3 protein: AWSVQGSQPQH

J gene: TRBJ1-6
clone size: few
V gene: TRBV4-2
CDR3 length: 13
D gene: NA
CDR3 protein: ASSQETGGRSPLH

J gene: TRBJ2-7
clone size: NA
V gene: TRBV7-8
CDR3 length: 12
D gene: TRBD2
CDR3 protein: ASSWTSESYEQY

J gene: TRBJ2-3
clone size: NA
V gene: TRBV18
CDR3 length: 13
D gene: TRBD2
CDR3 protein: ASSTLAGTTDTQY

J gene: TRBJ2-7
clone size: NA
V gene: TRBV2
CDR3 length: 11
D gene: TRBD1
CDR3 protein: ARRGQGAKEQY